A single T cell receptor (beta chain) is shown here with its context. In the authors' workflow: Nucleated cell counts were estimated from reference gene primer amplification. Using immunoSEQ multiplex PCR, the repertoire was profiled, and TCRdb retains in-frame clones only, with some absent. D and trimming come from the DNA, and the V and J calls and clone size come from that table. In the table there are over 100,000 clones, around nine tenths of which are singletons. The data were obtained in a study of blood T cell repertoires in COVID-19. About the research overall: Material from acute and convalescent COVID-19 was sourced from the United States, Italy and Spain. Sample material is recorded as cDNA or gDNA derived from T cells, B-cell-depleted T cells, or PBMCs.

In germline, CDR1 is LNHDA, CDR2 SQIVND (reference sequence). V shed 5 bases, J shed 2 bases, and the junction held 1 base outside the gene matches. The CDR3 consists of 13 residues. The chain links TRBV19 to TRBJ2-7, with 9 bases aligning to TRBD1. This TCR was sampled from a man aged 40-50 years with acute or convalescent COVID-19. The sequenced sample consisted of peripheral blood. The chain's CDR3 is CASSGDRAYEQYF. For the CDR3, the DNA is TGTGCCAGTAGTGGGGACAGGGCCTACGAGCAGTACTTC.